One and the same sample provided the 29 T cell receptor beta chains below, sequenced in a study of blood T cells in healthy people across ages. A second roughly 7 to 11 cycle PCR used barcoded and J-beta primers. TCRdb recomputed calls from the 5' RACE reads with MiXCR, one row per CDR3 protein. The table has 650,000 to 1,000,000 distinct CDR3 sequences, about 34% seen once. Input material: blood. The receptors shown here come from a man between 18 and 35 years old in good health.

This clonotype was seen a single time. This chain joins TRBV29-1 and TRBJ1-1; unclear D gene. Germline-derived CDR1 and CDR2 are SQVTM and ANQGSEA. The CDR3 is 13 amino acids. With 4 bases removed from V and 1 base from J, the gap between germline ends came to 10 bases. The chain's CDR3 is CSVVGGSNTEAFF. The CDR3 DNA reads TGCAGCGTTGTGGGAGGGTCGAACACTGAAGCTTTCTTT.

A single count supports this clonotype. This chain joins TRBV20-1 and TRBJ2-7, with no clear D. Germline lookup yields CDR1 DFQATT and CDR2 SNEGSKA (reference sequence). Trimming shortened V by 1 base and J by 7 bases, and 11 bases separated the two germline ends. This CDR3 region has 12 residues. This chain's CDR3 is CSARVPPYEQYF. The DNA for the CDR3 is TGCAGTGCTAGAGTTCCTCCGTATGAGCAGTACTTC.

In its sample, this clonotype was seen a few times. The chain links TRBV29-1 to TRBJ2-3; 13 bases line up with TRBD2. V dropped 8 bases and J dropped 4; count of bases not matched to a gene: 6. Germline V gives CDR1 SQVTM, CDR2 ANQGSEA. This CDR3 spans 14 amino acids. The CDR3: CSILAGGPADTQYF. In nucleotides, the CDR3 is TGCAGCATACTAGCGGGGGGGCCCGCAGATACGCAGTATTTT.

The chain carries TRBV19 and TRBJ2-4, with D possibly TRBD1 on 6 matching bases. This CDR3 comprises 14 residues. Germline CDR1 reads LNHDA; CDR2 reads SQIVND (reference sequence). Trimming took off 6 bases at V and 1 base at J, with 10 bases between the two ends. As DNA, the CDR3 is TGTGCCAGTAGAGGGGGATTTGCCAAAAACATTCAGTACTTC. Translating it yields CASRGGFAKNIQYF.

This clonotype was seen only a few times. The J gene is TRBJ1-5, the V gene TRBV15; the match to TRBD1 covers 10 bases. J lost 6 bases, V lost 2 bases, and 7 bases had no gene match. Germline V CDR1 and CDR2: LNHNV, YYDKDF (reference sequence). CDR3 length equals 16 residues. CDR3 sequence: CATSRRTGGRSQPQHF. CDR3 coding DNA: TGTGCCACCAGCAGACGGACAGGGGGTCGGAGTCAGCCCCAGCATTTT. The full variable domain, with the rest looked up from reference TRBV15 and TRBJ1-5, is DAMVIQNPRYQVTQFGKPVTLSCSQTLNHNVMYWYQQKSSQAPKLLFHYYDKDFNNEADTPDNFQSRRPNTSFCFLDIRSPGLGDTAMYLCATSRRTGGRSQPQHFGDGTRLSIL.

V and J are TRBV3-1 and TRBJ2-1, with 11 bases that match TRBD2. The length of the CDR3 is 20 residues. Trimming took 4 bases from V and 1 from J; bases not matched to a gene: 15. Germline V gives CDR1 LGHDT, CDR2 YNNKEL (reference sequence). As DNA, the CDR3 is TGTGCCAGCAGCCCTCCAACTAGCGGGGGAGCGATTGGGTCCTACAATGAGCAGTTCTTC. Its translation is CASSPPTSGGAIGSYNEQFF.

This clonotype came up once. A much larger clone is a single base away; this may be a read error. The chain combines TRBV5-1 with TRBJ2-3; 8 bases match TRBD2. Per germline, CDR1 SGHRS and CDR2 YFSETQ. The CDR3 covers 17 residues. After removal of 0 bases from V and 1 base from J, the junction contained 7 bases not matched to a gene. DNA of the CDR3: TGCGCCAGCAGCTTGGCTGGAGCGGGGGCGGGCACAGATACGCAGTATTTT. Protein product: CASSLAGAGAGTDTQYF.

The gene calls are TRBV6-2 or TRBV6-3 and TRBJ2-7; 9 bases match TRBD1. The CDR3 covers 16 residues. Germline V lookup: CDR1 MNHEY, CDR2 SVGEGT. With V trimmed by 0 bases and J by 2 bases, 5 bases remained unmatched. The CDR3 sequence: CASSYSGQGRTYEQYF. The CDR3 nucleotides are TGTGCCAGCAGTTACTCAGGACAGGGGCGGACCTACGAGCAGTACTTC.

About this clonotype: A clone one base away is much larger, so this may be a read error. CDR3 in DNA: TGCAGTGCTAGAGTCGGCCTCTACTATGACTACACCTTC. It translates to CSARVGLYYDYTF. The V call is TRBV20-1, the J call TRBJ1-2; D call uncertain. This CDR3 region has 13 residues. Per the germline V gene, CDR1 is DFQATT and CDR2 is SNEGSKA (reference sequence).

This clonotype was observed a few times. V gene TRBV27 combines with J gene TRBJ2-5; 8 nucleotides match TRBD1. From germline, CDR1 is MNHEY and CDR2 SMNVEV (reference sequence). The CDR3 consists of 17 residues. Unmatched junction bases numbered 13, after V lost 5 bases and J lost 2 bases. CDR3 nucleotide sequence: TGTGCCAGCAGTCCTCCCCCTCGACAGGGGCGGCAAGAGACCCAGTACTTC. It is translated as CASSPPPRQGRQETQYF.

The chain employs TRBV6-5 and TRBJ1-1; D perhaps matches TRBD1 (5 bases). CDR1 and CDR2 (germline): MNHEY, SVGAGI. The ends were cut back, 3 bases at V and 6 bases at J, with 11 bases in the middle. The CDR3 has 13 residues. The DNA of the CDR3 is TGTGCCAGCAGTTATGGACAACTAGCTGAAGCTTTCTTT. Protein product: CASSYGQLAEAFF.

Notes on this clonotype: The DNA is omitted, as the CDR3 cannot be located on it reliably, and the CDR3 follows TCRdb's listing. The CDR3 here is CSSSGARDRAYNEQYF. The chain links TRBV20-1 to TRBJ2-1; TRBD1 was called by the table and not checked on the DNA. The CDR3 length is 16 residues, termini included. The germline V gene encodes CDR1 DFQATT and CDR2 SNEGSKA (reference sequence).

J is TRBJ2-1 and V is TRBV13; 8 bases match TRBD1. CDR3 size: 14 residues. V shed 6 bases and J 10 bases; nucleotides not matched to a gene: 11. Germline V lookup: CDR1 PRHDT, CDR2 FYEKMQ (reference sequence). This CDR3 is CASSRSDRGDEQFF. CDR3 nucleotide sequence: TGTGCCAGCAGTCGATCTGACAGGGGCGACGAGCAGTTCTTC.

This clonotype was observed many times. The V call is TRBV13, the J call TRBJ2-3; 8 bases match TRBD2. This CDR3 contains 16 residues. The trim removed 5 bases at V and 1 base at J, leaving 8 bases unmatched. The germline V gene encodes CDR1 PRHDT and CDR2 FYEKMQ (reference sequence). CDR3 sequence reads: CASSPSGLAGTDTQYF. The CDR3 bases are TGTGCCAGCAGCCCATCTGGACTAGCCGGCACAGATACGCAGTATTTT.

Note on this clonotype: The junction does not match germline at one end; this may be a read error. The chain is built from TRBV18 and TRBJ2-3, with 7 bases that match TRBD2. The CDR3 sequence is 16 residues long. Germline CDR1 KGHSH, CDR2 LQKENI. In nucleotides, the CDR3 is TGTACCAGCTCACCGGCCAGCGGGGAAAGCACAGATACGCAGTATTTT. Translated, it gives CTSSPASGESTDTQYF. The full variable domain, its missing parts supplied by reference TRBV18 and TRBJ2-3, is NAGVMQNPRHLVRRRGQEARLRCSPMKGHSHVYWYRQLPEEGLKFMVYLQKENIIDESGMPKERFSAEFPKEGPSILRIQQVVRGDSAAYFCTSSPASGESTDTQYFGPGTRLTVL.

This clonotype has only a few counts. The chain couples TRBV2 to TRBJ2-5, with D hard to call. V was cut by 2 bases and J by 6 bases, with 7 bases left in between. Per germline, CDR1 SNHLY and CDR2 FYNNEI. The CDR3 totals 12 residues. The CDR3 nucleotides are TGTGCCAGCAGTGAAACCCTCCAGACCCAGTACTTC. Encoded protein: CASSETLQTQYF.

V gene TRBV4-3 combines with J gene TRBJ2-7; 8 bases agree with TRBD2. J lost 7 bases, V lost 0 bases, and 11 bases had no gene match. The CDR3 runs 16 residues. CDR1 and CDR2 (germline): LGHNA, YSLEER. The CDR3 sequence: CASSQEGGGFYNEQYF. CDR3 coding DNA: TGCGCCAGCAGCCAAGAAGGCGGGGGGTTCTACAATGAGCAGTACTTC.

The chain joins TRBV4-1 to TRBJ2-5; D may be TRBD1 or TRBD2 (5 bases each). Per the germline V gene, CDR1 is MGHRA and CDR2 is YSYEKL. The CDR3 consists of 17 residues. V shed 0 bases and J shed 0 bases, with 14 bases lying between them. The chain's CDR3 is CASSQESFGTDQETQYF. The CDR3 DNA sequence: TGCGCCAGCAGCCAAGAATCCTTCGGGACGGACCAAGAGACCCAGTACTTC.

This chain uses TRBV28 with TRBJ2-3; TRBD1 or TRBD2 may be the D gene (5 bases each). Trimming cost V 5 bases and J 5 bases, with 17 bases left between them. Looked up from germline, CDR1 is MDHEN and CDR2 is SYDVKM. The CDR3 is made up of 15 amino acids. CDR3 DNA: TGTGCCAGCAGTACAATAGCTGGGGACGGAGATACGCAGTATTTT. Translated, it gives CASSTIAGDGDTQYF.

V gene TRBV2 combines with J gene TRBJ2-5, with TRBD2 matching over 9 bases. The CDR3 totals 16 residues. Per germline, CDR1 SNHLY and CDR2 FYNNEI. V shed 0 bases, J shed 11 bases, and the junction held 13 bases outside the gene matches. The chain's CDR3 is CASSEARSGGGGEQYF. CDR3 coding DNA: TGTGCCAGCAGTGAAGCGCGTAGCGGGGGTGGGGGTGAGCAGTACTTC.

There are a few counts of this clonotype. The V call is TRBV7-9, the J call TRBJ1-6; perhaps TRBD1 as D (5 bases). V lost 3 bases and J lost 5, with 17 bases in between. The germline V gene encodes CDR1 SEHNR and CDR2 FQNEAQ (reference sequence). This CDR3 has 17 residues. CDR3 amino acids: CASSFTSGSENNSPLHF. The CDR3 nucleotides read TGTGCCAGCAGCTTCACGTCAGGGAGTGAGAATAATTCACCCCTCCACTTT.

This clonotype was observed a few times. The V and J genes are TRBV18 and TRBJ2-1; 10 nucleotides agree with TRBD2. The CDR3 is 16 amino acids. Germline V gives CDR1 KGHSH, CDR2 LQKENI. V shed 2 bases, J shed 6 bases, and the junction held 7 bases outside the gene matches. CDR3 sequence: CASSPRERGGGNEQFF. The CDR3 region has the DNA TGTGCCAGCTCACCAAGAGAGCGGGGGGGAGGCAATGAGCAGTTCTTC.

The rearrangement uses TRBV5-5 and TRBJ2-3, with 11 bases fitting TRBD2. With 2 bases clipped from V and 2 bases from J, the junction kept 7 bases outside the gene matches. The CDR3 is 17 residues long. The germline CDR1 and CDR2 sequences are SGHKS and YYEKEE (reference sequence). The CDR3 region has the DNA TGTGCCAGCAGCTTAAAACTAGCGGGGGCCCTCACAGATACGCAGTATTTT. This encodes CASSLKLAGALTDTQYF.

This clonotype was observed a few times. The rearrangement links TRBV7-9 to TRBJ2-7; 9 bases agree with TRBD1. With V trimmed by 3 bases and J by 3 bases, 9 bases remained unmatched. Germline-derived CDR1 and CDR2 are SEHNR and FQNEAQ (reference sequence). CDR3 length equals 16 residues. CDR3 in amino acids: CASSFSPGQGLYEQYF. Written as DNA, the CDR3 is TGTGCCAGCAGCTTTTCGCCGGGACAGGGACTCTACGAGCAGTACTTC. Supplemented by reference TRBV7-9 and TRBJ2-7, the full variable domain reads DTGVSQNPRHKITKRGQNVTFRCDPISEHNRLYWYRQTLGQGPEFLTYFQNEAQLEKSRLLSDRFSAERPKGSFSTLEIQRTEQGDSAMYLCASSFSPGQGLYEQYFGPGTRLTVT.

The chain joins TRBV20-1 to TRBJ2-1, with TRBD2 identical over 14 bases. The J call may be incorrect, as the DNA end agrees better with TRBJ2-7. From germline, CDR1 is DFQATT and CDR2 SNEGSKA (reference sequence). This CDR3 has 17 residues. The CDR3 region has the DNA TGCAGTGCTAGAGCCCTAGGACTAGCGGGGGGCAGATACGAGCAGTACTTC. Translated, it gives CSARALGLAGGRYEQYF.

The rearrangement links TRBV4-3 to TRBJ2-4, with 9 bases aligning to TRBD2. Unmatched junction bases numbered 3, after V lost 0 bases and J lost 3 bases. In germline, CDR1 is LGHNA, CDR2 YSLEER. This CDR3 contains 16 residues. CDR3 region: CASSQDPAGGKNIQYF. CDR3 DNA: TGCGCCAGCAGCCAAGATCCAGCGGGGGGCAAAAACATTCAGTACTTC.

The J gene is TRBJ1-5, the V gene TRBV3-1; D is undetermined. CDR1 LGHDT and CDR2 YNNKEL come from the germline V gene (reference sequence). With 4 bases removed from V and 0 bases from J, the gap between germline ends came to 10 bases. The CDR3 totals 15 residues. In DNA form, the CDR3 reads TGTGCCAGCAGCCCCACGGATGGTAGCAATCAGCCCCAGCATTTT. This encodes CASSPTDGSNQPQHF.

This clonotype was seen a handful of times. This chain uses TRBV12-3 or TRBV12-4 with TRBJ2-5, with TRBD1 matching over 8 bases. V trimming: 9 bases; J trimming: 5 bases; junction bases outside the gene matches: 8. The CDR3 loop spans 13 amino acids. CDR3 loop: CASTNRDRETQYF. Here the CDR3 DNA reads TGTGCCAGTACTAACCGGGACAGGGAGACCCAGTACTTC.

This clonotype was counted at least ten times. The rearrangement links TRBV6-9 to TRBJ1-2; 7 nucleotides line up with TRBD1. The CDR3 is 13 residues long. Germline lookup yields CDR1 MNHGY and CDR2 SVAAGI. V shed 5 bases and J 5 bases; nucleotides not matched to a gene: 5. CDR3 region: CASSPGQEYGYTF. CDR3 coding DNA: TGTGCCAGCAGTCCCGGACAGGAATATGGCTACACCTTC.